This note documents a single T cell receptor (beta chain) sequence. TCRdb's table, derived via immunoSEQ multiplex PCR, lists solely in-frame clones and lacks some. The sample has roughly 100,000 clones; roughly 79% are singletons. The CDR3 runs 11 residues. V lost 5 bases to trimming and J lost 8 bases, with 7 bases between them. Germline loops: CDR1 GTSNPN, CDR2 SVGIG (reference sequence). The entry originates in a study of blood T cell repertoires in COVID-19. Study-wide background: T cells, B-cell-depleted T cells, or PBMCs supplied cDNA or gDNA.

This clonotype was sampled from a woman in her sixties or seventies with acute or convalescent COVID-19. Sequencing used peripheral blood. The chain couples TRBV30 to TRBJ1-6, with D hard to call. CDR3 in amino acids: CAWDNDSPLHF. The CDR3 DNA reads TGTGCCTGGGACAACGATTCACCCCTCCACTTT.